This TCR beta chain was sequenced during a study of blood T cell repertoires in COVID-19. Study background: Specimens from acute and convalescent COVID-19 originated in the United States, Italy and Spain.

This clone has only one observation. Germline V CDR1 and CDR2: SNHLY, FYNNEI. CDR3 size: 13 residues. V lost 7 bases and J lost 1, with 11 bases in between. Source study methods: Estimated nucleated cell counts came from reference gene primer amplification. Method: immunoSEQ multiplex PCR; TCRdb's copy keeps in-frame clones and lacks some. The V and J calls and clone size were taken over from that table, and D and trimming were inferred from the DNA. The table shows 170,000 or so clones, with more than 85% occurring only once. The rearrangement uses TRBV2 and TRBJ2-7; maybe TRBD2 (5 bases). What was sequenced was peripheral blood. The origin of this receptor is a man in his forties or fifties with acute or convalescent COVID-19. In DNA form, the CDR3 reads TGTGCCAGCATAAGCGGAGAATCCTACGAGCAGTACTTC. Amino acids: CASISGESYEQYF.